A selection of T cell receptor beta chains follows, all from one sample in a study of breast tumors, draining lymph nodes, adjacent tissues. TCRdb called the multiplex PCR reads again in MiXCR, with one record for every CDR3 protein. The data contain some 150,000 distinct CDR3 sequences, around a third of them singletons. Sample: axillary lymph node tissue. The receptors come from a female donor with breast cancer. Some clones in this sample may be carry-over from other donors' samples. Each CDR3 is given with its conserved first and last residue. The D gene is left open where the match is weak. Rows may omit the clone size; those that give it use once, few, many or a size class.

j_call,clone_size,d_call,v_call,cdr3_nt,cdr3_aa
TRBJ2-1,many,.,TRBV2,TGTGCCAGCACCGACAGTCTAGCCCTTTACAATGAGCAGTTCTTC,CASTDSLALYNEQFF
TRBJ2-7,.,TRBD1,TRBV24-1,TGTGCCACCAGTGCTCCAGGGGGCACGTACGAGCAGTACTTC,CATSAPGGTYEQYF
TRBJ2-2,.,.,TRBV6-5,TGTGCCGGCGCCAGCTCAGGGAGTCGGGACACCGGGGAGCTGTTTTTT,CAGASSGSRDTGELFF
TRBJ2-7,many,.,TRBV5-1,TGCGCCAGCAGCTTGGAACGGACCTACGAGCAGTACTTC,CASSLERTYEQYF
TRBJ2-3,many,.,TRBV9,TGTGCCAGCAGCTCCACCCGGGCGATCACAGATACGCAGTATTTT,CASSSTRAITDTQYF
TRBJ2-3,.,.,TRBV6-6,TGTGCCAGTGCATGGGACTCATCTAGCACAGATACGCAGTATTTT,CASAWDSSSTDTQYF
TRBJ1-5,many,.,TRBV4-1,TGCGCCAGCAGCCAAGTCAGGGATAGCAATCAGCCCCAGCATTTT,CASSQVRDSNQPQHF
TRBJ1-4,many,.,TRBV10-1,TGCGCCAGCAGTGAGTCGCCAACTAATGAAAAACTGTTTTTT,CASSESPTNEKLFF
TRBJ2-5,.,.,TRBV2,TGTGCCAGCAGGGAAGCCCTTCTACGCCTGGGGCAAGAGACCCAGTACTTC,CASREALLRLGQETQYF
TRBJ2-2,.,.,TRBV2,TGTGCCAGCAGTGGTTTGAACACCGGGGAGCTGTTTTTT,CASSGLNTGELFF
TRBJ1-1,many,.,TRBV29-1,TGCAGCGACACGACAGGACACAAGAACACTGAAGCTTTCTTT,CSDTTGHKNTEAFF
TRBJ2-2,many,TRBD1,TRBV6-5,TGTGCCAGCAGTCCACGGACAGGGAACACCGGGGAGCTGTTTTTT,CASSPRTGNTGELFF
TRBJ1-1,.,.,TRBV5-8,TGTGCCAGCAGATTGGGTTTCGGCAGGGACCCCTTGGGCACTGAAGCTTTCTTT,CASRLGFGRDPLGTEAFF
TRBJ2-3,.,.,TRBV29-1,TGCAGCGCCCTTTATTTGGCAGATACGCAGTATTTT,CSALYLADTQYF
TRBJ2-1,many,TRBD2,TRBV15,TGTGCCACCAGCATAGACTGGACTAGGGACGAGCAGTTCTTC,CATSIDWTRDEQFF
TRBJ2-7,.,TRBD2,TRBV25-1,TGTGCCAGCAGTGGGAGGACAGAGGGACTAGCGTTTAACTACGAGCAGTACTTC,CASSGRTEGLAFNYEQYF
TRBJ1-1,few,TRBD1,TRBV2,TGTGCCAGCAATGAGAGGGGGCAAGTAAACACTGAAGCTTTCTTT,CASNERGQVNTEAFF
TRBJ1-2,many,.,TRBV7-8,TGTGCCAGCAGCTTATGGAATGGTTTGAACTATGGCTACCCCTTC,CASSLWNGLNYGYPF
TRBJ2-5,.,TRBD1,TRBV6-5,TGTGCCAGCAGTTACCTGAACAGGGGAATGGAGACCCAGTACTTC,CASSYLNRGMETQYF
TRBJ2-1,few,.,TRBV28,TGTGCCAGCAGTCTCCCCCGCGGGGGCAACTACAATGAGCAGTTCTTC,CASSLPRGGNYNEQFF
TRBJ2-3,many,TRBD2,TRBV2,TGTGCCAGCAGTGAATCGGTTCGGGAGGTCACAGATACGCAGTATTTT,CASSESVREVTDTQYF
TRBJ1-1,few,.,TRBV5-6,TGTGCCAGCAGCTTCCGGAACAGGGCGGGCGGCACTGAAGCTTTCTTT,CASSFRNRAGGTEAFF
TRBJ2-7,.,TRBD2,TRBV6-2/TRBV6-3,TGTGCCAGCACTCACGGGCTAGCGGGGGACCACGAGCAGTACTTC,CASTHGLAGDHEQYF
TRBJ1-2,.,.,TRBV5-6,TGTGCCAGCAGCTTTGGGGGACCGGGGGCGGGAGGCTACACCTTC,CASSFGGPGAGGYTF
TRBJ2-7,many,TRBD2,TRBV7-2,TGTGCCAGCAGCCCAACTAGCGGGGGGCTTCCCTACGAGCAGTACTTC,CASSPTSGGLPYEQYF
TRBJ2-1,many,.,TRBV6-2/TRBV6-3,TGTGCCAGCAGTTACTCAGGGCCCAATGAGCAGTTCTTC,CASSYSGPNEQFF
TRBJ2-5,many,.,TRBV12-3/TRBV12-4,TGTGCCAGCAGTTTAAAACAGGGTGGCGGGACCCAGTACTTC,CASSLKQGGGTQYF
TRBJ2-7,many,.,TRBV7-9,TGTGCCAGCAGCCCGCGTCGGGGATCCTCCTACGAGCAGTACTTC,CASSPRRGSSYEQYF
TRBJ1-5,many,.,TRBV24-1,TGTGCCACCAGTGACACTGGGGGGGGGGACCAGCCCCAGCATTTT,CATSDTGGGDQPQHF